This entry is about one T cell receptor beta chain. Germline loops: CDR1 KGHSH, CDR2 LQKENI. V lost 2 bases and J lost 5, with 6 bases in between. CDR3 length: 12 amino acids. Each mixed lymphocyte reaction held about 200,000 CFSE-labeled responders and about 200,000 irradiated violet-dye-labeled stimulators. This entry comes from a study of graft-versus-host responses after intestinal transplantation. The data were produced by immunoSEQ multiplex PCR, yet TCRdb's version contains in-frame clones alone and is incomplete. The data contain roughly 20,000 clones, approximately 40% of them singletons. The chain joins TRBV18 to TRBJ2-5, with no clear D. The receptor was isolated from a human patient who received an intestinal transplant. The sample in question was alloreactive CD8+ T cells from a mixed lymphocyte reaction culture, obtained before intestinal transplant. The subset was: CFSE-low proliferating T cells sorted from roughly six-day pre-transplant mixed lymphocyte reaction (GvH or HvG direction). This CDR3 is CASSPGLETQYF. The CDR3 bases are TGTGCCAGCTCACCAGGGCTTGAGACCCAGTACTTC.